One sample yielded the 17 T cell receptor beta chains listed below, sequenced in a study of shared clonotypes between healthy human individuals (dated by TCRdb to about 2020). CD8 naive samples were obtained by positive selection for CCR7 among CD45RO-negative cells, yielding a CD45RA+CCR7+ population from which TemRA cells were excluded. Library preparation was by the immunoSEQ multiplex PCR assay. TCRdb obtained this table from immuneACCESS and retained in-frame rearrangements with V and J assigned. These tables miss some clones; where compared with another copy, unresolved V genes account for less than half of the shortfall, and the remainder is unexplained. The sample includes around 2.1 million clones, with 85% to 95% observed a single time. About 1.5% of the sample belongs to the ten largest clones. Material for sequencing was naive CD8+ T cells from PBMCs. What this sample's cell subset or site label stands for: CD45RA+CCR7+. These receptors originate from a man aged 18 to 30 in good health. Some clones in this sample may be carry-over from other donors' samples.

The chain carries TRBV27 and TRBJ1-4; D gene uncertain. This CDR3 has 14 amino acids. V lost 8 bases to trimming and J lost 0 bases, with 10 bases between them. Per the germline V gene, CDR1 is MNHEY and CDR2 is SMNVEV (reference sequence). CDR3 region: CASRYRATNEKLFF. The DNA for the CDR3 is TGTGCCAGCCGATACAGAGCAACTAATGAAAAACTGTTTTTT.

The chain links TRBV7-9 to TRBJ2-7, with D unclear. V was clipped by 1 base and J by 0 bases, with 7 bases between them. Germline loops: CDR1 SEHNR, CDR2 FQNEAQ (reference sequence). The CDR3 length is 14 residues. CDR3 loop: CASSLGKSSYEQYF. CDR3 DNA: TGTGCCAGCAGCTTAGGAAAGAGCTCCTACGAGCAGTACTTC.

A word on this clone: The sample carries other DNA sequences with the same CDR3. The rearrangement links TRBV5-6 to TRBJ2-5; D perhaps matches TRBD2 (6 bases). V shed 2 bases and J shed 5 bases, with 10 bases lying between them. Germline CDR1 is SGHDT and CDR2 is YYEEEE. This CDR3 contains 13 residues. CDR3 sequence: CASSFGGSETQYF. In DNA form, the CDR3 reads TGTGCCAGCAGCTTTGGAGGGTCGGAGACCCAGTACTTC.

This clone was seen once. J is TRBJ1-2 and V is TRBV6-5; D is perhaps TRBD1 (5 bases). CDR1 MNHEY and CDR2 SVGAGI come from the germline V gene. V lost 0 bases, J lost 4 bases, and 15 bases lay in between. The CDR3 runs 16 residues. The CDR3 nucleotides are TGTGCCAGCAGTTACTCGCGCCCCAGGGCACCCTATGGCTACACCTTC. This sequence encodes CASSYSRPRAPYGYTF.

CDR3 DNA: TGTGCCTCCGGCCGCGGGGTTTTATTAGGCTACACCTTC. This translates into CASGRGVLLGYTF. The chain carries TRBV27 and TRBJ1-2; D gene ambiguous. Germline values: CDR1 MNHEY, CDR2 SMNVEV (reference sequence). The CDR3 spans 13 residues. V lost 11 bases and J lost 8, with 21 bases in between.

The V and J genes are TRBV28 and TRBJ1-3; TRBD1 agrees at 11 bases. The trim removed 4 bases at V and 6 bases at J, leaving 8 bases unmatched. The CDR3 contains 16 residues. CDR1 and CDR2 from the germline V gene are MDHEN and SYDVKM. The chain's CDR3 is CASSYGQGAHENTIYF. CDR3 DNA sequence: TGTGCCAGCAGTTATGGACAGGGGGCGCATGAAAACACCATATATTTT.

Remarks on this clone: The same CDR3 arises from other DNA sequences in this sample as well. This chain links TRBV14 with TRBJ2-2, with D tentatively TRBD1 or TRBD2 (5 bases each). The CDR3 covers 13 residues. Germline V CDR1 and CDR2: SGHDN, FVKESK. V was trimmed by 1 base and J by 5 bases, leaving 5 bases between them. CDR3 nucleotide sequence: TGTGCCAGCAGCCAAGGGGGGACCGGGGAGCTGTTTTTT. Its protein is CASSQGGTGELFF.

This sequence joins TRBV19 and TRBJ1-5; tentative D call: TRBD1 (5 bases). The V end lost 6 bases, the J end lost 4 bases, and 16 bases lay between the germline ends. CDR1 LNHDA and CDR2 SQIVND come from the germline V gene (reference sequence). The CDR3 runs 15 residues. The CDR3 is CASRSSPGPNQPQHF. CDR3 in DNA: TGTGCCAGTAGGTCCTCACCGGGACCTAATCAGCCCCAGCATTTT.

This clone appeared once. The chain joins TRBV9 to TRBJ2-6, with 7 positions matching TRBD1. V lost 0 bases to trimming and J lost 6 bases; unmatched junction nucleotides: 3. Germline assignment: CDR1 SGDLS and CDR2 YYNGEE. The CDR3 is 15 residues long. CDR3 in amino acids: CASSVDGTVANVLTF. CDR3 in DNA: TGTGCCAGCAGCGTAGACGGGACAGTGGCCAACGTCCTGACTTTC.

Comments on this clone: Other DNA sequences within the sample encode an identical CDR3. The chain combines TRBV7-9 with TRBJ2-7, with D hard to call. Germline assignment: CDR1 SEHNR and CDR2 FQNEAQ (reference sequence). The CDR3 sequence is 13 residues long. Between the trimmed V and J ends, which lost 0 bases and 3 bases, there was a span of 6 bases. CDR3 protein: CASSLALFYEQYF. The CDR3 DNA sequence: TGTGCCAGCAGCTTAGCGCTATTCTACGAGCAGTACTTC. The whole variable domain, filled in from reference TRBV7-9 and TRBJ2-7, reads DTGVSQNPRHKITKRGQNVTFRCDPISEHNRLYWYRQTLGQGPEFLTYFQNEAQLEKSRLLSDRFSAERPKGSFSTLEIQRTEQGDSAMYLCASSLALFYEQYFGPGTRLTVT.

The rearrangement joins TRBV27 to TRBJ2-3; D gene unclear. CDR3 length: 14 residues. V lost 0 bases to trimming and J lost 6 bases, with 10 bases between them. CDR1 and CDR2 (germline): MNHEY, SMNVEV (reference sequence). CDR3 in DNA: TGTGCCAGCAGTTTATCAGGGTTGGGGGATACGCAGTATTTT. Protein product: CASSLSGLGDTQYF.

V gene TRBV27 combines with J gene TRBJ2-7; TRBD1 is a possible D gene (5 bases). Trimming removed 4 bases at V and 6 bases at J, with 7 bases between. The CDR3 totals 11 residues. Germline V gene lookup returns CDR1 MNHEY and CDR2 SMNVEV (reference sequence). This chain's CDR3 is CASSSGIEQYF. The CDR3 bases are TGTGCCAGCAGTTCAGGGATCGAGCAGTACTTC.

This rearrangement joins TRBV2 to TRBJ2-7, with TRBD1 matching 7 bases. Germline CDR1 SNHLY, CDR2 FYNNEI. The CDR3 consists of 14 residues. The junction had 9 bases not matched to a gene; V was cut back by 7 bases and J by 3 bases. CDR3 in amino acids: CASIGTEGNYEQYF. CDR3 DNA sequence: TGTGCCAGCATCGGGACAGAAGGGAACTACGAGCAGTACTTC.

V and J are TRBV5-6 and TRBJ2-7, with TRBD1 matching 12 bases. The CDR3 runs to 16 residues. J was trimmed by 3 bases and V by 3 bases; bases with no gene match: 7. Germline CDR1 reads SGHDT; CDR2 reads YYEEEE. The CDR3 spells CASSSGTGGGYYEQYF. The DNA for the CDR3 is TGTGCCAGCAGCTCCGGGACAGGGGGCGGCTACTACGAGCAGTACTTC.

J is TRBJ2-3 and V is TRBV9; 9 bases are shared with TRBD2. The CDR3 spans 17 residues. V shed 3 bases and J 3 bases; nucleotides not matched to a gene: 11. Germline V lookup: CDR1 SGDLS, CDR2 YYNGEE. DNA for the CDR3: TGTGCCAGCAGCGGAAGCGGGGGGAGGGCCTTGACAGATACGCAGTATTTT. Translation gives CASSGSGGRALTDTQYF.

The rearrangement links TRBV6-5 to TRBJ2-5; D is uncertain. The V end lost 2 bases, the J end lost 7 bases, and 17 bases lay between the germline ends. The CDR3 is 15 residues long. Germline assignment: CDR1 MNHEY and CDR2 SVGAGI. The CDR3, as DNA: TGTGCCAGCAGTTACGGTGATGGGAAGGGTTCGACCCAGTACTTC. It specifies CASSYGDGKGSTQYF.

This rearrangement joins TRBV19 to TRBJ2-2, with TRBD2 matching over 10 bases. CDR1 is LNHDA, CDR2 SQIVND, per germline (reference sequence). The junction had 7 bases not matched to a gene; V was cut back by 6 bases and J by 0 bases. The CDR3 spans 17 residues. CDR3 sequence reads: CASSPGLAGANTGELFF. The CDR3 DNA reads TGTGCCAGTAGCCCCGGGCTAGCGGGAGCGAACACCGGGGAGCTGTTTTTT.